This T cell receptor beta chain emerged from a study of blood T cells in healthy people across ages. Study-level findings and limits: Strong correlation linked observed beta diversity and percent naive T cells. The study lacked donor CMV status, which possibly confounded expanded clonotype changes. A roughly linear fall in TCR beta diversity per million T cells was seen with increasing age.

Combining a sample-barcoded 5' primer with a J-beta primer mix, a second PCR ran for about 7 to 11 cycles. TCRdb independently ran MiXCR on the 5' RACE reads; one entry per CDR3 protein. The profile shows 600,000 to 850,000 distinct CDR3 sequences, approximately 39% of them singletons. As for this clonotype: The antigen is unknown.

Per the germline V gene, CDR1 is LGHNA and CDR2 is YSLEER. Trimming removed 0 bases at V and 6 bases at J, with 6 bases between. CDR3 size: 13 residues. The sequenced material came from blood. This receptor was taken from a woman aged 55-69 years in good health. The chain links TRBV4-3 to TRBJ2-1, with D hard to call. The CDR3 region is CASSQEATNEQFF. The CDR3 coding sequence is TGCGCCAGCAGCCAAGAAGCTACCAATGAGCAGTTCTTC.